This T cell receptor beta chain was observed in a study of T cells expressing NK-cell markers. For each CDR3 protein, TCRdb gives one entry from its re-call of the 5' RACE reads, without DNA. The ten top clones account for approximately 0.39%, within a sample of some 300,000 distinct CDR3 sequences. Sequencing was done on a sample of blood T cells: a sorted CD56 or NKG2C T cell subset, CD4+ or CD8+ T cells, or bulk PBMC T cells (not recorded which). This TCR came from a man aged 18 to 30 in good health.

The chain's CDR3 is CASSPQQSSYEQYF. The chain uses TRBV18 and TRBJ2-7. The germline gives CDR1 KGHSH, CDR2 LQKENI. The CDR3 length is 14 residues.